The present entry profiles one T cell receptor beta chain with its context. The antigen is not known. The PCR ran on 60 Vbeta and 13 Jbeta primers. Clones were read by immunoSEQ multiplex PCR, and TCRdb kept only the in-frame ones, dropping some. The repertoire holds about 190,000 clones, with around 75% as singletons. V was cut by 3 bases and J by 0 bases, with 21 bases left in between. Germline CDR1 SGHRS, CDR2 YFSETQ. The CDR3 loop spans 18 amino acids. The entry originates in a study of cytomegalovirus exposure and HLA in healthy donors. Study outcomes and limitations: Some TCR beta chains (more than 150 of them) were listed as cytomegalovirus-associated. The study carried out a later analysis of TCR beta sequences. It associated 15,000 to 20,000 of them with specific HLA alleles at a false discovery rate of 0.05. Reported findings show TCR beta sequences accurately forecast HLA-A and HLA-B alleles in most subjects.

The V gene is TRBV5-1, the J gene TRBJ1-1, with D possibly TRBD1 on 6 matching bases. Sequenced material: PBMCs. This clonotype was sampled from a woman aged 25-40 years in good health and CMV-seropositive. DNA for the CDR3: TGCGCCAGCAGCTGGGGACACTACAGGGTGGATATGAACACTGAAGCTTTCTTT. Translation: CASSWGHYRVDMNTEAFF.